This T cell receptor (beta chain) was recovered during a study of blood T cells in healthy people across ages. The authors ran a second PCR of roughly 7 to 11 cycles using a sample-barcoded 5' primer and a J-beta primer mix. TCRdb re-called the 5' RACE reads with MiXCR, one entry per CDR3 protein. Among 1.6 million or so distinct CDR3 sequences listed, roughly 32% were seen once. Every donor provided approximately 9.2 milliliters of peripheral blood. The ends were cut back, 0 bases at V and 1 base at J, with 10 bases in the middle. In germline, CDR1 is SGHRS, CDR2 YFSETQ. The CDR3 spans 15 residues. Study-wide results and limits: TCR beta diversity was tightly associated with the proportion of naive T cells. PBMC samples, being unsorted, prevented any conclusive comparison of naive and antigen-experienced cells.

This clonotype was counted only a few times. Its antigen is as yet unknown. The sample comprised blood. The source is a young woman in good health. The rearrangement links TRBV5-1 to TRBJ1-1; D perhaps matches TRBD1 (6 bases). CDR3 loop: CASSLGTGWNTEAFF. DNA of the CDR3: TGCGCCAGCAGCTTGGGCACAGGGTGGAACACTGAAGCTTTCTTT.